This T cell receptor (beta chain) was observed in a study of beta chain features in type 1 diabetes. Whole-study results and caveats: Cells with high TCR expression could be over-represented by cDNA sequencing.

As every portion of the isolated RNA was reverse transcribed, the sequencing read expressed TCRB transcripts. Sequenced by immunoSEQ multiplex PCR; TCRdb stores in-frame clones only, minus some. Of around 450,000 clones listed, approximately 10% are singletons. Regarding this clone: No antigen is known for it.

Sorted populations were all over 98% pure. The germline CDR1 and CDR2 sequences are MDHEN and SYDVKM. V dropped 6 bases and J dropped 8; count of bases not matched to a gene: 10. This CDR3 spans 15 amino acids. The receptor's source is a woman aged 18 to 35 in good health. J is TRBJ1-2 and V is TRBV28; 12 bases line up with TRBD1. The sample was naive CD4+ T cells from blood. In DNA, the CDR3 is TGTGCCAGCAGGGGACCGGGACAGGGGGCTCGAGGCTACACCTTC. It encodes CASRGPGQGARGYTF.